The entry below gives a single T cell receptor (beta chain) sequence along with its context. This entry comes from a study of blood T cell repertoires in COVID-19. In the study's own analysis: Reference gene primers were amplified, and this amplification served to estimate nucleated cell counts. Repertoires were generated with immunoSEQ multiplex PCR, while TCRdb's copy carries only in-frame clones and drops some. That table furnishes V, J and clone size, whereas the DNA furnished D and trimming. The sample contains around 180,000 clones, 60% to 80% of which appear only once. The CDR3 covers 16 residues. Trimming took 3 bases from V and 2 from J, leaving 15 bases between them. The germline V gene has CDR1 SGHNT and CDR2 YENEEA.

Specimen: peripheral blood. This chain uses TRBV11-3 with TRBJ2-3; D remains unclear. The sequence derives from a man aged 60 to 75 with active or convalescent COVID-19. The CDR3 region has the DNA TGTGCCAGCAGCTTGGGCTTCGTTGGAAACACAGATACGCAGTATTTT. It codes for CASSLGFVGNTDTQYF.